The 21 T cell receptor beta chains below were found in one sample sequenced in a study of PD-L1 blockade in urothelial cancer. Method: immunoSEQ multiplex PCR; TCRdb's copy keeps in-frame clones and lacks some. Altogether about 100,000 clones are present, over 75% being singletons, with the ten largest covering around 2.4%. The source was PBMCs, collected around atezolizumab (anti-PD-L1) treatment. These receptors were obtained from a middle-aged man with urothelial cancer.

The chain carries TRBV27 and TRBJ1-1, with D possibly TRBD1 on 5 matching bases. Per germline, CDR1 MNHEY and CDR2 SMNVEV (reference sequence). The V end was cut by 2 bases, the J end by 6 bases, with 10 bases between. The length of the CDR3 is 13 residues. Here the CDR3 DNA reads TGTGCCAGCAGTTTAAAGGGACTCCCTGAAGCTTTCTTT. Encoded protein: CASSLKGLPEAFF.

The chain joins TRBV6-1 to TRBJ1-1, with D possibly being TRBD1 (6 bases). The CDR3 sequence is 14 residues long. The V and J ends lost 1 base and 6 bases respectively, with 12 bases between them. Germline lookup yields CDR1 MNHNS and CDR2 SASEGT. DNA of the CDR3: TGTGCCAGCAGTGAAGGGTGGAAGGGGGCTGAAGCTTTCTTT. It encodes CASSEGWKGAEAFF.

This clone was counted once. The V and J genes are TRBV20-1 and TRBJ2-1; a possible D gene is TRBD2 (5 bases). The CDR3 consists of 11 residues. CDR1 is DFQATT, CDR2 SNEGSKA, per germline (reference sequence). The V end lost 6 bases, the J end lost 14 bases, and 17 bases lay between the germline ends. Written as DNA, the CDR3 is TGCAGTGCCATGACCGGGAAAAAAAAGTTCTTC. Its translation is CSAMTGKKKFF.

The genes are TRBV5-6 and TRBJ1-1, with a possible D match to TRBD1 (5 bases). V was trimmed by 3 bases and J by 1 base, leaving 13 bases between them. The CDR3 totals 15 residues. Per germline, CDR1 SGHDT and CDR2 YYEEEE. CDR3 sequence reads: CASSWGGKENTEAFF. CDR3 sequence (DNA): TGTGCCAGCAGCTGGGGGGGGAAAGAGAACACTGAAGCTTTCTTT.

This chain links TRBV5-1 with TRBJ1-6, with D maybe TRBD1 (6 bases). V was clipped by 0 bases and J by 6 bases, with 10 bases between them. In germline, CDR1 is SGHRS, CDR2 YFSETQ. The CDR3 has 15 residues. CDR3 sequence (DNA): TGCGCCAGCAGCTTGGAACAGGGTCTTAATTCACCCCTCCACTTT. Translation gives CASSLEQGLNSPLHF. The full variable domain, in which reference TRBV5-1 and TRBJ1-6 provide the parts outside the CDR3, is KAGVTQTPRYLIKTRGQQVTLSCSPISGHRSVSWYQQTPGQGLQFLFEYFSETQRNKGNFPGRFSGRQFSNSRSEMNVSTLELGDSALYLCASSLEQGLNSPLHFGNGTRLTVT.

In the case of this clone: The junction differs from germline at one of its ends, possibly a read error. The chain couples TRBV7-2 to TRBJ2-7; 12 bases map to TRBD2. Per germline, CDR1 SGHTA and CDR2 FQGNSA. The CDR3 consists of 16 residues. CDR3 DNA: TGTGCCAGCAGCCTAGCGGGGGGGACAGGGGTCTACGAGCAGTACTTC. Translating it yields CASSLAGGTGVYEQYF.

The chain joins TRBV28 to TRBJ1-2; a possible D gene is TRBD1 (6 bases). Germline V lookup: CDR1 MDHEN, CDR2 SYDVKM. The germline V and J ends were trimmed by 3 bases and 7 bases, with 18 bases remaining between them. CDR3 length: 15 amino acids. CDR3 DNA sequence: TGTGCCAGCAGTTTTCCGGAGGGAGGGGGATTTGGCTACACCTTC. It codes for CASSFPEGGGFGYTF.

This clone was counted once. The V call is TRBV9, the J call TRBJ2-3; D might be TRBD2 (6 bases). CDR3 length equals 15 residues. The germline V and J ends were trimmed by 2 bases and 0 bases, with 10 bases remaining between them. Germline V CDR1 and CDR2: SGDLS, YYNGEE. The chain's CDR3 is CASSVLAQSTDTQYF. The CDR3, as DNA: TGTGCCAGCAGCGTGCTAGCGCAGAGCACAGATACGCAGTATTTT. Together with reference TRBV9 and TRBJ2-3, the CDR3 gives the full variable domain: DSGVTQTPKHLITATGQRVTLRCSPRSGDLSVYWYQQSLDQGLQFLIQYYNGEERAKGNILERFSAQQFPDLHSELNLSSLELGDSALYFCASSVLAQSTDTQYFGPGTRLTVL.

The chain is built from TRBV4-1 and TRBJ2-4; TRBD2 matches at 12 bases. Germline V CDR1 and CDR2: MGHRA, YSYEKL. V was clipped by 3 bases and J by 4 bases; unmatched bases: 7. The CDR3 is made up of 17 amino acids. The CDR3 DNA reads as TGCGCCAGCAGCCACATAACCGGGACTAGCGGGAAAAACATTCAGTACTTC. Protein product: CASSHITGTSGKNIQYF.

The count of this clone is one. This sequence joins TRBV28 and TRBJ1-2; 9 nucleotides match TRBD1. V gave up 6 bases and J gave up 0 bases; unmatched junction bases: 2. The CDR3 sequence is 14 residues long. Germline lookup yields CDR1 MDHEN and CDR2 SYDVKM. The CDR3 DNA reads as TGTGCCAGCAGCACAGGGGGCTCTAACTATGGCTACACCTTC. This gives the protein CASSTGGSNYGYTF.

This chain links TRBV9 with TRBJ2-7, with TRBD2 identical over 16 bases. The V and J ends lost 5 bases and 2 bases, in that order; junction bases with no gene match: 4. Germline loops: CDR1 SGDLS, CDR2 YYNGEE. This CDR3 comprises 16 residues. The CDR3 DNA is TGTGCCAGCAGTGGGACTAGCGGGGGGGGGCCCTACGAGCAGTACTTC. Protein: CASSGTSGGGPYEQYF.

The rearrangement links TRBV10-3 to TRBJ1-1, with D perhaps TRBD1 (6 bases). CDR1 ENHRY and CDR2 SYGVKD come from the germline V gene. The CDR3 totals 11 residues. V gave up 10 bases and J gave up 7 bases, with 13 bases separating them. In DNA form, the CDR3 reads TGTGCCAGTAGACAGGCGGGTGAAGCTTTCTTT. Translating it yields CASRQAGEAFF.

The chain links TRBV4-1 to TRBJ1-1; D is possibly TRBD1 (6 bases). The V gene lost 4 bases and the J gene lost 1 base, with 10 bases spanning the gap. This CDR3 region has 14 residues. The V gene's germline CDR1 is MGHRA and CDR2 YSYEKL. CDR3 protein: CASSRTQGNTEAFF. The CDR3 DNA sequence: TGCGCCAGCAGCCGCACACAGGGGAACACTGAAGCTTTCTTT.

V gene TRBV18 combines with J gene TRBJ1-2; no firm D call. The CDR3 contains 12 residues. Trimming took off 2 bases at V and 5 bases at J, with 6 bases between the two ends. The germline V gene encodes CDR1 KGHSH and CDR2 LQKENI. The CDR3 bases are TGTGCCAGCTCACCAGCGGGGTATGGCTACACCTTC. The encoded protein is CASSPAGYGYTF.

This chain uses TRBV14 with TRBJ1-2; TRBD1 aligns across 7 bases. The CDR3 covers 14 residues. Trimming at V came to 6 bases and at J to 9 bases, leaving 13 bases not matched to a gene. CDR1 SGHDN and CDR2 FVKESK come from the germline V gene. CDR3 nucleotides: TGTGCCAGCAGGGAGACAGGGTTTTTTGGGAGCTACACCTTC. This sequence encodes CASRETGFFGSYTF.

The chain uses TRBV27 and TRBJ2-3, with 13 bases that match TRBD2. Trimming at V came to 5 bases and at J to 3 bases, leaving 5 bases not matched to a gene. The CDR3 loop spans 16 amino acids. Germline V gives CDR1 MNHEY, CDR2 SMNVEV (reference sequence). CDR3 coding DNA: TGTGCCAGCAGTAAACTAGCGGGGGGGGCGACAGATACGCAGTATTTT. The encoded protein is CASSKLAGGATDTQYF.

The chain uses TRBV19 and TRBJ1-5, with D perhaps matching TRBD1 (5 bases). Trimming stripped 6 bases from V and 4 bases from J, with 13 bases between. Germline CDR1 and CDR2: LNHDA and SQIVND (reference sequence). The CDR3 extends over 14 amino acids. CDR3 sequence: CASSLDTFNQPQHF. CDR3 DNA: TGTGCCAGTAGCCTGGACACCTTTAATCAGCCCCAGCATTTT.

The J gene is TRBJ1-2, the V gene TRBV28, with D possibly matching TRBD1 (5 bases). Germline CDR1 is MDHEN and CDR2 is SYDVKM. Trimming stripped 7 bases from V and 5 bases from J, with 11 bases between. The CDR3 loop spans 12 amino acids. The CDR3 sequence is CASTLGGYGYTF. The DNA of the CDR3 is TGTGCCAGCACTTTGGGGGGGTATGGCTACACCTTC.

The J gene is TRBJ2-7, the V gene TRBV5-5; TRBD2 aligns across 7 bases. V gave up 4 bases and J gave up 7 bases; unmatched junction bases: 17. Germline values: CDR1 SGHKS, CDR2 YYEKEE (reference sequence). CDR3 length: 16 residues. CDR3 nucleotide sequence: TGTGCCAGCAGCGACAGACCTAGCGGAGGGGTTTCGGAGCAGTACTTC. It is translated as CASSDRPSGGVSEQYF.

The rearrangement uses TRBV5-1 and TRBJ2-5; no firm D call. V gave up 5 bases and J gave up 2 bases, with 7 bases separating them. Germline V gene data show CDR1 as SGHRS and CDR2 as YFSETQ. CDR3 length: 12 residues. The CDR3: CASRSGQETQYF. The CDR3 DNA sequence: TGCGCCAGCAGGTCCGGTCAAGAGACCCAGTACTTC.

The chain recombines TRBV6-1 with TRBJ2-7; D is possibly TRBD1 (6 bases). Germline CDR1 MNHNS, CDR2 SASEGT. This CDR3 comprises 13 residues. The V end lost 4 bases, the J end lost 3 bases, and 10 bases lay between the germline ends. The CDR3 DNA reads as TGTGCCAGCAGTGGTCTAGGGGGCTACGAGCAGTACTTC. Its translation is CASSGLGGYEQYF.